The 14 T cell receptor beta chains in this list originate from one sample, sequenced in a study of T cell changes during pregnancy in multiple sclerosis. Here immunoSEQ multiplex PCR was the method, and the copy in TCRdb shows in-frame clones only, minus some. Here the sample spans around 130,000 clones, under 95% being singletons. The specimen was peripheral blood, collected before pregnancy. All receptors come from a female donor with multiple sclerosis, enrolled in a pregnancy study.

J is TRBJ2-1 and V is TRBV2, with TRBD1 matching over 7 bases. CDR1 SNHLY and CDR2 FYNNEI come from the germline V gene. V gave up 6 bases and J gave up 3 bases; unmatched junction bases: 11. There are 16 residues in the CDR3. CDR3 sequence reads: CASRVGTGADYNEQFF. CDR3 sequence (DNA): TGTGCCAGCAGGGTTGGAACAGGGGCCGACTACAATGAGCAGTTCTTC.

This clone has a handful of counts. The V gene is TRBV9, the J gene TRBJ2-7; 7 bases line up with TRBD1. Per germline, CDR1 SGDLS and CDR2 YYNGEE. CDR3 size: 16 residues. The junction had 9 bases not matched to a gene; V was cut back by 2 bases and J by 1 base. CDR3 sequence reads: CASSVPGTARSYEQYF. As DNA, the CDR3 is TGTGCCAGCAGCGTTCCCGGGACAGCTAGGTCCTACGAGCAGTACTTC.

The chain uses TRBV19 and TRBJ2-2; TRBD2 aligns across 12 bases. The CDR3 has 15 amino acids. Trimming at V came to 6 bases and at J to 4 bases, leaving 3 bases not matched to a gene. Germline V lookup: CDR1 LNHDA, CDR2 SQIVND (reference sequence). In DNA, the CDR3 is TGTGCCAGTAGCCAACTAGCGGGAGGCACCGGGGAGCTGTTTTTT. Translation gives CASSQLAGGTGELFF.

This chain connects TRBV7-2 to TRBJ2-7; D gene unclear. This CDR3 region has 15 residues. Germline CDR1 reads SGHTA; CDR2 reads FQGNSA. Deletions cut 1 base from V and 4 bases from J, with 14 bases between. The CDR3 here is CASSLGTATLYEQYF. DNA for the CDR3: TGTGCCAGCAGCTTAGGTACCGCAACTTTATACGAGCAGTACTTC.

The chain employs TRBV9 and TRBJ2-3; D is possibly TRBD2 (7 bases). The V and J ends lost 4 bases and 3 bases respectively, with 18 bases between them. This CDR3 has 16 amino acids. Per germline, CDR1 SGDLS and CDR2 YYNGEE. CDR3 protein: CASSPGGASWTDTQYF. The CDR3 coding sequence is TGTGCCAGCAGCCCTGGGGGGGCCAGTTGGACAGATACGCAGTATTTT. The complete variable domain, with remaining parts taken from reference TRBV9 and TRBJ2-3, reads DSGVTQTPKHLITATGQRVTLRCSPRSGDLSVYWYQQSLDQGLQFLIQYYNGEERAKGNILERFSAQQFPDLHSELNLSSLELGDSALYFCASSPGGASWTDTQYFGPGTRLTVL.

The V call is TRBV18, the J call TRBJ2-5, with 10 nucleotides matching TRBD1. Germline loops: CDR1 KGHSH, CDR2 LQKENI. Trimming at V came to 0 bases and at J to 5 bases, leaving 3 bases not matched to a gene. The CDR3 length is 15 residues. The CDR3 DNA sequence: TGTGCCAGCTCACCACCAGGACAGGGGGACGAGACCCAGTACTTC. Protein: CASSPPGQGDETQYF.

The J gene is TRBJ1-6, the V gene TRBV7-2; 8 nucleotides align to TRBD1. Germline CDR1 reads SGHTA; CDR2 reads FQGNSA. CDR3 length: 16 amino acids. V shed 3 bases, J shed 4 bases, and the junction held 5 bases outside the gene matches. The CDR3, as DNA: TGTGCCAGCAGCTTGTACGGGACAGGATATAATTCACCCCTCCACTTT. Translated: CASSLYGTGYNSPLHF. The full variable domain, its missing parts supplied by reference TRBV7-2 and TRBJ1-6, is GAGVSQSPSNKVTEKGKDVELRCDPISGHTALYWYRQSLGQGLEFLIYFQGNSAPDKSGLPSDRFSAERTGGSVSTLTIQRTQQEDSAVYLCASSLYGTGYNSPLHFGNGTRLTVT.

The V call is TRBV9, the J call TRBJ2-7; D perhaps matches TRBD2 (5 bases). The CDR3 totals 15 residues. Germline V lookup: CDR1 SGDLS, CDR2 YYNGEE. V was shortened by 0 bases and J by 6 bases, with 16 bases between the two germline ends. CDR3 sequence: CASSVGSLASGEQYF. The CDR3 bases are TGTGCCAGCAGCGTAGGTTCTCTAGCCTCGGGCGAGCAGTACTTC.

This rearrangement joins TRBV28 to TRBJ2-3; TRBD2 aligns across 14 bases. The V gene end was trimmed by 4 bases and the J gene end by 2 bases; junction bases not matched to a gene: 5. The germline gives CDR1 MDHEN, CDR2 SYDVKM. This CDR3 is 17 amino acids long. CDR3: CASSYQTSGRDTDTQYF. The CDR3 nucleotides are TGTGCCAGCAGTTACCAGACTAGCGGGAGGGACACAGATACGCAGTATTTT.

The J gene is TRBJ2-2, the V gene TRBV18; 7 nucleotides match TRBD2. The CDR3 sequence is 16 residues long. Germline values: CDR1 KGHSH, CDR2 LQKENI. Losses at the gene ends were 3 bases for V and 4 bases for J; bases not matched to a gene: 8. The CDR3 protein is CASSPTRGGVTGELFF. CDR3 nucleotides: TGTGCCAGCTCACCCACTCGCGGGGGAGTCACCGGGGAGCTGTTTTTT.

This rearrangement joins TRBV6-1 to TRBJ2-1, with 7 bases that match TRBD2. V lost 1 base and J lost 8; bases outside the gene matches: 8. This CDR3 is 15 amino acids long. Germline assignment: CDR1 MNHNS and CDR2 SASEGT. The CDR3: CASSEVGGRQYEQFF. CDR3 DNA: TGTGCCAGCAGTGAAGTGGGAGGGAGACAGTATGAGCAGTTCTTC.

The chain employs TRBV5-1 and TRBJ2-5, with D possibly TRBD2 on 5 matching bases. Trimming stripped 3 bases from V and 2 bases from J, with 14 bases between. This CDR3 has 15 amino acids. Looked up from germline, CDR1 is SGHRS and CDR2 is YFSETQ. The CDR3 loop is CASSSGAVPQETQYF. The CDR3 DNA reads as TGCGCCAGCAGCTCCGGAGCGGTCCCACAAGAGACCCAGTACTTC. The full variable domain, in which reference TRBV5-1 and TRBJ2-5 provide the parts outside the CDR3, is KAGVTQTPRYLIKTRGQQVTLSCSPISGHRSVSWYQQTPGQGLQFLFEYFSETQRNKGNFPGRFSGRQFSNSRSEMNVSTLELGDSALYLCASSSGAVPQETQYFGPGTRLLVL.

The chain employs TRBV5-6 and TRBJ1-2; D possibly corresponds to TRBD1 (5 bases). The V end lost 4 bases, the J end lost 2 bases, and 12 bases lay between the germline ends. The CDR3 is made up of 14 amino acids. CDR1 is SGHDT and CDR2 is YYEEEE in the germline V gene. The CDR3 is CASSPVGGNYGYTF. CDR3 sequence (DNA): TGTGCCAGCAGCCCTGTGGGGGGAAACTATGGCTACACCTTC.

This clone was seen just once. The chain couples TRBV4-1 to TRBJ1-4; the match to TRBD1 covers 7 bases. The CDR3 runs to 14 residues. The J segment lost 4 bases and the V segment lost 3 bases, leaving 2 bases of the junction unmatched. Germline lookup yields CDR1 MGHRA and CDR2 YSYEKL. The CDR3 bases are TGCGCCAGCAGCCAGGGGACAGATAATGAAAAACTGTTTTTT. Its translation: CASSQGTDNEKLFF.